This TCR beta chain stems from a study of T cell responses to AZD1222 COVID-19 vaccine. This CDR3 region has 16 residues. Trimming shortened V by 6 bases and J by 0 bases, and 15 bases separated the two germline ends. In germline, CDR1 is ENHRY, CDR2 SYGVKD. Pooled in the analysis were second doses at about 4 or about 12 weeks. Regarding this clone: Its antigen is as yet unknown.

Clones were sequenced by immunoSEQ multiplex PCR, and TCRdb holds only the in-frame ones, with some missing. Counted here are some 150,000 clones, over 75% occurring once; the ten biggest clones make up roughly 3.1%. Overall study findings and caveats: Clonal diversity was possibly underestimated, and the donors were mostly white British, with more females. Close to half of spike-specific TCRs reportedly recognize unmutated variant regions. When two AZD1222 doses had been given, Spike-specific TCR breadth and depth rose.

The V call is TRBV10-3, the J call TRBJ1-3; D gene ambiguous. This TCR was sampled from an adult who received the AZD1222 COVID-19 vaccine. The sample here was peripheral blood, taken 28 days after the second AZD1222 dose. This chain's CDR3 is CAISPFGVSSGNTIYF. CDR3 DNA: TGTGCCATCAGCCCATTCGGGGTTTCCTCTGGAAACACCATATATTTT.